This TCR beta chain is from a study of shared clonotypes between healthy human individuals (dated by TCRdb to 2018 to 2020). About the study as a whole: The cohort comprised a couple of women and three men aged 18 to 49 years. Per donor, three plates each were used for CD4 naive and CD4 memory, two for CD8 naive, and one for CD8 memory. Between about 0.85 and 10 billion PBMCs per donor were obtained by leukapheresis. To increase sequencing depth and limit assay-specific biases, different laboratories used diverse techniques to prepare libraries and sequence TCR repertoires. The study deeply sequenced blood TCR repertoires of five healthy adults to estimate repertoire size and the extent of clonotype sharing between individuals. Overall study results and their limits: The small number of donors limited the genetic and exposure-history diversity represented. Sampling was restricted to blood, and TCR repertoires in tissues likely differ from the TCR repertoires found in blood. Larger estimated clonotype richness was generally found for naive subsets than for memory subsets. Based on pairwise subsampling, the degree of clonotype sharing among donors was expected to be affected by sequencing depth. Even with the large sequencing depth, rarefaction of the sorted-subset datasets indicated that sequencing was incomplete. Compared with non-shared clonotypes, clonotypes shared by all four sorted-subset donors had higher generation probabilities. Sharing across several donors was observed for approximately 5% of naive CD4, less than 4% of naive CD8, about 2.3% of memory CD4, and roughly 0.4% of memory CD8 clonotypes.

With regard to this clone: It has no known antigen specificity. Within one base of it there is no much larger clone, and no base qualities were kept.

Healthy HIV-negative adults with no recently reported acute infections or vaccinations were included as donors. Every donor was a Caucasian adult residing in Nashville, Tennessee, USA. CD4+ T cells were enriched by magnetic negative selection; naive cells were then positively selected on CD45RA, and the negative fraction formed the memory subset. Blood was obtained by leukapheresis, after which PBMCs were separated by Ficoll-Histopaque density gradient centrifugation and cryopreserved in liquid nitrogen vapor phase. Analytical flow cytometry was used to check the purity and quantity of each magnetically sorted T cell population. Genomic DNA was isolated from every sorted fraction and measured by UV absorbance on a Nanodrop 2000c. Using the deep immunoSEQ assay, multiplex PCR amplified TCR CDR3 regions from genomic DNA. Extracted genomic DNA from each cell subset was spread evenly across all wells of several immunoSEQ 96-well plates, with each plate serving as a replicate. Each replicate PCR for sorted subsets received around 200 ng genomic DNA, equal to tens of thousands of T cell genomes. Purified libraries were quantified with a Qubit 3.0 fluorometer, sized on a Bioanalyzer 2100, and re-quantified with the KAPA Library Quantification kit. Every immunoSEQ 96-well plate was sequenced on a separate single-read 150-cycle Illumina NextSeq 550 flow cell. Regarding the original processing steps: The immunoSEQ output contained only junctional sequences without quality scores, so filtering could not match that applied to full-length reads. To assign V/J genes and CDR3, sequences were annotated using PyIR, a Python wrapper for IgBLAST v1.9, with IMGT germline references. Reads were filtered out if the reads had weak V/J assignments (E-value above 1e-6), no CDR3, stop codons, out-of-frame junctions, or ambiguous translated residues. V3J clonotypes were defined by identical inferred V gene, J gene, and CDR3 amino acid sequence. Percentage overlap between repertoires was calculated by dividing the number of shared unique clonotypes by the size of the smaller repertoire. Three approaches were used to assess repertoire richness: RTK rarefaction, the Chao1 estimator, and Recon v2.1 estimates of unobserved clonotypes. For all TCRbeta clonotypes obtained by the gDNA method from a handful of donors, generation probabilities were computed with OLGA. TCRdb retrieved this table from immuneACCESS and kept in-frame rearrangements only. Not all clones are present; in checked studies, unresolved V genes account for under half, and no reason is known for the remainder. The DNA was the basis for D and trimming; V, J and clone size are from that table. This sample gives over 1.4 million clones in total; about 96% of them show up just once. The ten largest clones take up approximately 1.1% of the sample.

Sequencing was carried out using naive CD4+ T cells sorted from blood. Read against the paper, the sample's cell subset or site label means: CD45RA+ positively selected. This TCR derives from a man aged 25-40 years in good health.

The DNA sequence is TGTGCCAGTAGACTAGCGGGAGGCATTCAGTACTTC. It translates as CASRLAGGIQYF. Recombination linked TRBV19 to TRBJ2-4; 12 central bases correspond to TRBD2. According to the germline V gene (reference sequence), CDR1 reads LNHDA and CDR2 reads SQIVND. V loses 6 bases at its end and J loses 9 bases; junction bases beyond the gene matches: 0. Its CDR3 holds 12 amino acids, cysteine through phenylalanine. The kept DNA is CDR3 alone, 36 bases in frame from the first base.